Below, 31 T cell receptor beta chains from the same sample are listed, as sequenced in a study of blood T cell repertoires in COVID-19. TCRdb keeps only in-frame clones here, not all; method: immunoSEQ multiplex PCR. The sample holds some 80,000 clones; around 81% are singletons and the top ten take around 43%. Sequences were obtained from peripheral blood. Source of these receptors: a man older than 75 with acute or convalescent COVID-19.

This chain uses TRBV5-8 with TRBJ2-3; 12 positions match TRBD2. This CDR3 comprises 17 residues. Per the germline V gene, CDR1 is SGHTS and CDR2 is YDEGEE. V was clipped by 3 bases and J by 2 bases; unmatched bases: 7. The CDR3 coding sequence is TGTGCCAGCAGCTCCCGACTAGCGGGAGAAATCACAGATACGCAGTATTTT. It codes for CASSSRLAGEITDTQYF.

The V gene is TRBV7-2, the J gene TRBJ2-7; D is unresolved. The CDR3 totals 14 residues. The V end lost 2 bases, the J end lost 5 bases, and 13 bases lay between the germline ends. CDR1 is SGHTA, CDR2 FQGNSA, per germline. The CDR3 reads CASSLWYSHDEQYF. CDR3 bases: TGTGCCAGCAGCTTATGGTACAGCCACGACGAGCAGTACTTC.

This sequence joins TRBV30 and TRBJ2-1; D is uncertain. The CDR3 contains 15 residues. Trimming removed 3 bases at V and 0 bases at J, with 12 bases between. Per the germline V gene, CDR1 is GTSNPN and CDR2 is SVGIG (reference sequence). The CDR3 here is CAWRLGLSSYNEQFF. CDR3 in DNA: TGTGCCTGGAGACTGGGCTTAAGCTCCTACAATGAGCAGTTCTTC.

V gene TRBV29-1 combines with J gene TRBJ2-5, with TRBD1 as a possible D gene (7 bases). V was cut by 7 bases and J by 6 bases, with 15 bases left in between. The germline CDR1 and CDR2 sequences are SQVTM and ANQGSEA. This CDR3 is 12 amino acids long. CDR3 sequence reads: CSGSQGGKTQYF. CDR3 sequence (DNA): TGCAGCGGTTCGCAGGGGGGAAAGACCCAGTACTTC.

The chain couples TRBV7-8 to TRBJ2-1; 13 bases line up with TRBD2. CDR1 and CDR2 from the germline V gene are SGHVS and FQNEAQ. Trimming took 4 bases from V and 1 from J; bases not matched to a gene: 7. The CDR3 length is 18 residues. This chain's CDR3 is CASSSLTSGRMSYNEQFF. The CDR3 nucleotides are TGTGCCAGCAGCTCTTTGACTAGCGGGAGGATGTCCTACAATGAGCAGTTCTTC.

V gene TRBV11-2 combines with J gene TRBJ2-1; 8 bases agree with TRBD2. The V segment lost 7 bases and the J segment 9 bases; nucleotides outside the gene matches: 11. Germline V gene lookup returns CDR1 SGHAT and CDR2 FQNNGV. The CDR3 loop spans 14 amino acids. The CDR3 protein is CASTSGREEAEQFF. The CDR3 region has the DNA TGTGCCAGCACCTCGGGGCGGGAGGAGGCTGAGCAGTTCTTC.

As DNA, the CDR3 is TGTGCCAGCAGCTTATTTGCGGGAGGGCCGAATGAGCAGTTCTTC. This codes for CASSLFAGGPNEQFF. The V gene is TRBV7-9, the J gene TRBJ2-1; 9 nucleotides line up with TRBD2. CDR3 size: 15 residues. The V gene's germline CDR1 is SEHNR and CDR2 FQNEAQ (reference sequence). V was clipped by 2 bases and J by 7 bases; unmatched bases: 6.

This chain links TRBV4-1 with TRBJ2-2; 9 bases map to TRBD1. This CDR3 has 16 amino acids. The germline V gene has CDR1 MGHRA and CDR2 YSYEKL. V lost 3 bases and J lost 6; bases outside the gene matches: 8. The CDR3 here is CASSHLGQGTAGELFF. Written as DNA, the CDR3 is TGCGCCAGCAGCCACCTGGGACAGGGAACTGCCGGGGAGCTGTTTTTT.

The gene calls are TRBV11-1 and TRBJ1-3, with 8 nucleotides matching TRBD1. The germline V gene has CDR1 SGHAT and CDR2 FQDESV (reference sequence). The CDR3 length is 14 residues. The junction had 4 bases not matched to a gene; V was cut back by 4 bases and J by 5 bases. The DNA for the CDR3 is TGTGCCAGCAGCTCTCGGACAGGGAGAAACACCATATATTTT. Its translation is CASSSRTGRNTIYF. The whole variable domain, remainder taken from reference TRBV11-1 and TRBJ1-3, is EAEVAQSPRYKITEKSQAVAFWCDPISGHATLYWYRQILGQGPELLVQFQDESVVDDSQLPKDRFSAERLKGVDSTLKIQPAELGDSAMYLCASSSRTGRNTIYFGEGSWLTVV.

This clone was seen only a few times. The V and J genes are TRBV5-4 and TRBJ2-7; 11 bases are shared with TRBD2. CDR1 SGHNT and CDR2 YYREEE come from the germline V gene (reference sequence). The CDR3 runs 16 residues. J was trimmed by 0 bases and V by 5 bases; bases with no gene match: 7. The CDR3 loop reads CASRVAGTSGSYEQYF. In DNA, the CDR3 is TGTGCCAGCAGGGTTGCCGGGACTAGCGGCTCCTACGAGCAGTACTTC.

The CDR3 region has the DNA TGTGCCAGCAGCTTGCAGGGCACCGGGGAGCTGTTTTTT. It specifies CASSLQGTGELFF. V gene TRBV5-4 combines with J gene TRBJ2-2, with TRBD1 as a possible D gene (5 bases). V was cut by 1 base and J by 4 bases, with 5 bases left in between. CDR1 is SGHNT, CDR2 YYREEE, per germline (reference sequence). The CDR3 covers 13 residues.

This rearrangement joins TRBV4-3 to TRBJ1-4; no clear D. CDR3 length: 13 residues. Trimming took off 6 bases at V and 4 bases at J, with 9 bases between the two ends. Looked up from germline, CDR1 is LGHNA and CDR2 is YSLEER. CDR3 sequence (DNA): TGCGCCAGCAGAGCGGGTCTTAATGAAAAACTGTTTTTT. Its protein is CASRAGLNEKLFF.

This clone turned up a few times. The chain recombines TRBV19 with TRBJ1-5; tentative D call: TRBD1 (5 bases). V lost 6 bases, J lost 4 bases, and 13 bases lay in between. The germline CDR1 and CDR2 sequences are LNHDA and SQIVND (reference sequence). This CDR3 is built from 14 residues. CDR3 residues: CASSKTVRNQPQHF. CDR3 nucleotide sequence: TGTGCCAGTAGCAAGACAGTCCGGAATCAGCCCCAGCATTTT.

The table lists this clone with a count of one. The chain links TRBV5-4 to TRBJ2-2, with TRBD2 matching over 13 bases. Germline-derived CDR1 and CDR2 are SGHNT and YYREEE (reference sequence). The CDR3 extends over 18 amino acids. The V and J ends lost 0 bases and 6 bases, in that order; junction bases with no gene match: 8. CDR3 residues: CASSLAFQLAGGPGELFF. CDR3 in DNA: TGTGCCAGCAGCTTGGCCTTTCAACTAGCGGGAGGGCCCGGGGAGCTGTTTTTT.

This sequence joins TRBV7-2 and TRBJ2-2; 8 bases fit TRBD1. V lost 4 bases and J lost 5; bases outside the gene matches: 6. The V gene's germline CDR1 is SGHTA and CDR2 FQGNSA. The CDR3 has 15 amino acids. The CDR3 is CASSSRTGQTGELFF. The CDR3 DNA follows: TGTGCCAGCAGCTCCCGGACAGGGCAGACCGGGGAGCTGTTTTTT.

Only a few counts were recorded for this clone. The chain uses TRBV5-1 and TRBJ2-2; D remains unclear. Trimming took off 4 bases at V and 3 bases at J, with 7 bases between the two ends. Germline CDR1 SGHRS, CDR2 YFSETQ. The CDR3 totals 13 residues. CDR3 loop: CASSQQHTGELFF. CDR3 bases: TGCGCCAGCAGCCAACAGCACACCGGGGAGCTGTTTTTT.

The chain uses TRBV5-1 and TRBJ1-1, with D possibly TRBD1 on 5 matching bases. V lost 5 bases and J 0 bases, leaving 5 bases between the germline ends. Per germline, CDR1 SGHRS and CDR2 YFSETQ. The CDR3 loop spans 12 amino acids. CDR3: CASRGVNTEAFF. The CDR3 DNA follows: TGCGCCAGCAGAGGGGTGAACACTGAAGCTTTCTTT.

This chain links TRBV5-1 with TRBJ2-7; 7 bases line up with TRBD1. Trimming cost V 0 bases and J 2 bases; bases outside gene matches: 2. CDR1 and CDR2 from the germline V gene are SGHRS and YFSETQ. This CDR3 has 14 residues. The CDR3 DNA sequence: TGCGCCAGCAGCTTGGCGGGACAGCCCTACGAGCAGTACTTC. This codes for CASSLAGQPYEQYF.

The chain uses TRBV7-9 and TRBJ1-6; weak D call: TRBD1 (6 bases). Germline-derived CDR1 and CDR2 are SEHNR and FQNEAQ (reference sequence). The CDR3 runs to 15 residues. Trimming took 4 bases from V and 7 from J, leaving 14 bases between them. The CDR3 loop reads CASSSLGGPNSPLHF. DNA for the CDR3: TGTGCCAGCAGCTCCCTCGGGGGGCCAAATTCACCCCTCCACTTT.

This clone showed up just once. The CDR3 DNA is TGTGCCAGCTCACCACTCGGAGTCTACGAGCAGTACTTC. It specifies CASSPLGVYEQYF. V is TRBV18 and J is TRBJ2-7; D not certain. V was cut by 1 base and J by 3 bases, with 7 bases left in between. CDR1 is KGHSH and CDR2 is LQKENI in the germline V gene. The CDR3 totals 13 residues.

The rearrangement joins TRBV5-1 to TRBJ1-1, with a tentative D call TRBD1 (5 bases). The CDR3 covers 14 residues. Germline V CDR1 and CDR2: SGHRS, YFSETQ. V dropped 3 bases and J dropped 1 base, with 10 bases sitting between them. The CDR3 loop is CASSSRGANTEAFF. The CDR3 coding sequence is TGCGCCAGCAGCTCCCGTGGGGCGAACACTGAAGCTTTCTTT. Together with reference TRBV5-1 and TRBJ1-1, the CDR3 gives the full variable domain: KAGVTQTPRYLIKTRGQQVTLSCSPISGHRSVSWYQQTPGQGLQFLFEYFSETQRNKGNFPGRFSGRQFSNSRSEMNVSTLELGDSALYLCASSSRGANTEAFFGQGTRLTVV.

In nucleotides, the CDR3 is TGCGCCAGCAGCCAGTACGTGGGACAGCGACATAATTATGGCTACACCTTC. Protein: CASSQYVGQRHNYGYTF. J is TRBJ1-2 and V is TRBV4-1; TRBD1 matches 7 bases. Trimming cost V 3 bases and J 5 bases; bases outside gene matches: 15. This CDR3 contains 17 residues. Germline values: CDR1 MGHRA, CDR2 YSYEKL.

This chain links TRBV15 with TRBJ2-5; the match to TRBD2 covers 15 bases. J gave up 7 bases and V 5 bases, and 5 bases lay outside the gene matches. Germline assignment: CDR1 LNHNV and CDR2 YYDKDF (reference sequence). The CDR3 consists of 15 residues. CDR3 sequence reads: CATSVGLAGGGTQYF. The CDR3 DNA reads TGTGCCACCAGCGTCGGACTAGCGGGAGGGGGGACCCAGTACTTC.

This chain connects TRBV27 to TRBJ1-2; TRBD1 matches 7 bases. With 2 bases clipped from V and 4 bases from J, the junction kept 7 bases outside the gene matches. The CDR3 runs 15 residues. Germline loops: CDR1 MNHEY, CDR2 SMNVEV (reference sequence). The CDR3 DNA follows: TGTGCCAGCAGTTTACAAGGGGGCAGAGGCTATGGCTACACCTTC. Protein sequence: CASSLQGGRGYGYTF.

V and J are TRBV30 and TRBJ1-2; the D is unclear. V was clipped by 0 bases and J by 1 base, with 6 bases between them. The germline CDR1 and CDR2 sequences are GTSNPN and SVGIG (reference sequence). The CDR3 loop spans 13 amino acids. The CDR3 bases are TGTGCCTGGAGTGTTTTCATTAACTATGGCTACACCTTC. Translating gives CAWSVFINYGYTF.

This clone was counted a few times. This chain uses TRBV19 with TRBJ1-4; TRBD1 might be the D (6 bases). There are 14 residues in the CDR3. Germline assignment: CDR1 LNHDA and CDR2 SQIVND (reference sequence). Trimming pared 5 bases from V and 4 bases from J, leaving 11 bases between. The CDR3 DNA is TGTGCCAGTAGTGATTCAGGGGTTAATGAAAAACTGTTTTTT. This sequence encodes CASSDSGVNEKLFF. The complete variable domain, with remaining parts taken from reference TRBV19 and TRBJ1-4, reads DGGITQSPKYLFRKEGQNVTLSCEQNLNHDAMYWYRQDPGQGLRLIYYSQIVNDFQKGDIAEGYSVSREKKESFPLTVTSAQKNPTAFYLCASSDSGVNEKLFFGSGTQLSVL.

This CDR3 reads CASTDNNRGRTYGYTF. The CDR3 coding sequence is TGTGCCAGCACCGATAATAACAGGGGACGGACCTATGGCTACACCTTC. This chain joins TRBV28 and TRBJ1-2, with 7 bases identical to TRBD1. Germline V gene data show CDR1 as MDHEN and CDR2 as SYDVKM. Losses at the gene ends were 7 bases for V and 4 bases for J; bases not matched to a gene: 15. CDR3 length: 16 amino acids.

The chain couples TRBV6-5 to TRBJ2-1; 10 bases fit TRBD2. Germline V CDR1 and CDR2: MNHEY, SVGAGI. V was clipped by 4 bases and J by 9 bases; unmatched bases: 3. This CDR3 has 13 residues. The CDR3 sequence: CASSSSGRGEQFF. In DNA, the CDR3 is TGTGCCAGCAGTTCTAGCGGGAGAGGTGAGCAGTTCTTC.

This chain joins TRBV5-1 and TRBJ1-1; unclear D gene. Trimming stripped 0 bases from V and 4 bases from J, with 7 bases between. The CDR3 covers 13 residues. Germline CDR1 and CDR2: SGHRS and YFSETQ. CDR3 nucleotide sequence: TGCGCCAGCAGCTTGGACGGGGTCACTGAAGCTTTCTTT. The encoded protein is CASSLDGVTEAFF.

The chain has TRBV7-3 and TRBJ2-2, with D maybe TRBD2 (7 bases). Trimming shortened V by 5 bases and J by 1 base, and 17 bases separated the two germline ends. The CDR3 is 17 amino acids. Germline lookup yields CDR1 SGHTA and CDR2 FQGTGA. CDR3 nucleotides: TGTGCCAGCAGCCCAAGTCGGGGGGCTAGGAACACCGGGGAGCTGTTTTTT. It codes for CASSPSRGARNTGELFF.

J is TRBJ1-1 and V is TRBV30; a weak D match, TRBD1 (5 bases). The germline V and J ends were trimmed by 0 bases and 4 bases, with 12 bases remaining between them. The CDR3 extends over 14 amino acids. Germline CDR1 reads GTSNPN; CDR2 reads SVGIG (reference sequence). CDR3 in amino acids: CAWSVQGGLTEAFF. The CDR3 bases are TGTGCCTGGAGTGTCCAGGGAGGGCTCACTGAAGCTTTCTTT. The variable domain in full, completed from reference TRBV30 and TRBJ1-1, reads SQTIHQWPATLVQPVGSPLSLECTVEGTSNPNLYWYRQAAGRGLQLLFYSVGIGQISSEVPQNLSASRPQDRQFILSSKKLLLSDSGFYLCAWSVQGGLTEAFFGQGTRLTVV.